The entry below gives a single TCR beta chain sequence along with its context. The data belong to a study of T cells in localized non-small cell lung cancer. Some clones are missing from TCRdb's copy, which holds only in-frame ones; the method was immunoSEQ multiplex PCR. The sample records 20,000 to 30,000 clones, approximately 86% being singletons. Per the germline V gene, CDR1 is SGHAT and CDR2 is FQNNGV. The CDR3 is 14 amino acids. The V and J ends lost 1 base and 5 bases respectively, with 11 bases between them. The clonotype was recovered from a male donor older than 55 with stage II squamous cell lung carcinoma. The gene calls are TRBV11-2 and TRBJ2-5; D is tentatively TRBD1 or TRBD2 (6 bases each). The material was peripheral blood, obtained before any cancer treatment. CDR3 nucleotide sequence: TGTGCCAGCAGCTTAGGGGGGGCCGTGGAGACCCAGTACTTC. Its protein is CASSLGGAVETQYF.